Listed here are 26 T cell receptor beta chains from one sample, sequenced in a study of yellow fever vaccine responses in identical twins. TCRdb reprocessed the RT-PCR reads with MiXCR, giving one entry per CDR3 protein. The sample has about 19,000 distinct CDR3 sequences; approximately 63% are singletons. Sequenced here: T cells from blood (PBMCs), unsorted or a sorted subset (not recorded which), sampled before or after yellow fever vaccination (not recorded which). The receptors were gathered from a woman under 30 who received the yellow fever vaccine.

The J gene is TRBJ2-3, the V gene TRBV6-5, with D unclear. There are 11 residues in the CDR3. CDR1 is MNHEY, CDR2 SVGAGI, per germline. V lost 4 bases, J lost 8 bases, and 7 bases lay in between. The CDR3 sequence: CASSSVGTQYF. The CDR3 nucleotides read TGTGCCAGCAGTTCGGTGGGTACGCAGTATTTT.

This clonotype turned up a few times. This chain links TRBV5-5 with TRBJ1-2; D remains ambiguous. From germline, CDR1 is SGHKS and CDR2 YYEKEE (reference sequence). V was trimmed by 0 bases and J by 5 bases, leaving 5 bases between them. The CDR3 is 12 amino acids. The CDR3 reads CASSLEEYGYTF. CDR3 DNA: TGTGCCAGCAGCTTGGAGGAATATGGCTACACCTTC.

This chain joins TRBV4-1 and TRBJ2-5; 9 bases are shared with TRBD1. J lost 5 bases, V lost 4 bases, and 5 bases had no gene match. The CDR3 sequence is 14 residues long. Per the germline V gene, CDR1 is MGHRA and CDR2 is YSYEKL. The CDR3 region has the DNA TGCGCCAGCAGCCGAATACAGGGGGCGGAGACCCAGTACTTC. Protein sequence: CASSRIQGAETQYF.

This clonotype came up once. The genes are TRBV2 and TRBJ2-1; 10 nucleotides agree with TRBD2. V lost 6 bases to trimming and J lost 6 bases; unmatched junction nucleotides: 14. The CDR3 totals 17 residues. The germline gives CDR1 SNHLY, CDR2 FYNNEI. The CDR3: CASRESTLAGVFNEQFF. The CDR3, as DNA: TGTGCCAGCAGAGAATCCACGCTAGCGGGAGTGTTCAATGAGCAGTTCTTC.

This chain connects TRBV12-3 or TRBV12-4 to TRBJ1-1; 8 bases map to TRBD1. The CDR3 is made up of 11 amino acids. V lost 7 bases and J lost 8; bases outside the gene matches: 3. The CDR3 spells CASTRTGEAFF. Here the CDR3 DNA reads TGTGCCAGCACCCGGACAGGGGAAGCTTTCTTT.

The chain couples TRBV4-1 to TRBJ2-5, with a tentative D call TRBD2 (6 bases). With 4 bases removed from V and 1 base from J, the gap between germline ends came to 13 bases. Germline V gene data show CDR1 as MGHRA and CDR2 as YSYEKL. CDR3 size: 15 residues. CDR3 residues: CASSLSGDPQETQYF. The CDR3 DNA is TGCGCCAGCAGCCTTAGCGGAGATCCCCAAGAGACCCAGTACTTC.

The rearrangement links TRBV28 to TRBJ2-7, with 7 bases that match TRBD1. From germline, CDR1 is MDHEN and CDR2 SYDVKM. The CDR3 is 13 amino acids. J was trimmed by 9 bases and V by 6 bases; bases with no gene match: 11. The CDR3 nucleotides are TGTGCCAGCAGCCCAAGGACAGGCGGCCGGCAGTACTTC. This translates into CASSPRTGGRQYF.

This rearrangement joins TRBV2 to TRBJ2-2, with D uncertain. Germline values: CDR1 SNHLY, CDR2 FYNNEI. Trimming left V 6 bases short and J 6 bases short, with 8 bases between. This CDR3 has 12 amino acids. The CDR3 loop reads CASRPQAGELFF. In nucleotides, the CDR3 is TGTGCCAGCAGGCCACAAGCCGGGGAGCTGTTTTTT.

The V call is TRBV18, the J call TRBJ1-1, with TRBD1 matching 8 bases. Losses at the gene ends were 5 bases for V and 1 base for J; bases not matched to a gene: 3. The CDR3 consists of 14 residues. Germline values: CDR1 KGHSH, CDR2 LQKENI. The CDR3 DNA reads TGTGCCAGCTCAACGGGACAGGCGAACACTGAAGCTTTCTTT. This sequence encodes CASSTGQANTEAFF. Filled out from reference TRBV18 and TRBJ1-1, the complete variable domain reads NAGVMQNPRHLVRRRGQEARLRCSPMKGHSHVYWYRQLPEEGLKFMVYLQKENIIDESGMPKERFSAEFPKEGPSILRIQQVVRGDSAAYFCASSTGQANTEAFFGQGTRLTVV.

V usage is TRBV23-1 and J usage is TRBJ2-5, with 15 bases identical to TRBD2. TRBV23-1 is labeled an ORF, and its function is uncertain. The CDR3 is 17 amino acids. V was clipped by 2 bases and J by 2 bases; unmatched bases: 3. As DNA, the CDR3 is TGCGCCAGCAGTCAAGGACTAGCGGGAGGGCGGCAAGAGACCCAGTACTTC. As protein: CASSQGLAGGRQETQYF.

This clonotype was seen a handful of times. The chain uses TRBV29-1 and TRBJ1-5; D possibly corresponds to TRBD1 (5 bases). In germline, CDR1 is SQVTM, CDR2 ANQGSEA. The CDR3 covers 14 residues. Trimming removed 4 bases at V and 1 base at J, with 11 bases between. The CDR3 DNA reads TGCAGCGTTGGGGGCGGGGGGAGCAATCAGCCCCAGCATTTT. Translating gives CSVGGGGSNQPQHF.

The chain couples TRBV6-1 to TRBJ1-5; the D gene is possibly TRBD1 (5 bases). Germline V gene data show CDR1 as MNHNS and CDR2 as SASEGT. V dropped 1 base and J dropped 3 bases, with 10 bases sitting between them. The CDR3 sequence is 15 residues long. CDR3 in amino acids: CASSEVRQFNQPQHF. DNA for the CDR3: TGTGCCAGCAGTGAAGTGCGACAGTTCAATCAGCCCCAGCATTTT.

The chain is built from TRBV2 and TRBJ1-5; 8 bases line up with TRBD1. Germline CDR1 reads SNHLY; CDR2 reads FYNNEI. Unmatched junction bases numbered 9, after V lost 6 bases and J lost 14 bases. CDR3 length: 12 residues. The CDR3 spells CASRRGQEFEHF. The DNA of the CDR3 is TGTGCCAGCAGACGGGGACAGGAATTTGAGCATTTT.

This clonotype was counted a few times. The rearrangement uses TRBV2 and TRBJ2-1, with 7 bases identical to TRBD2. CDR1 SNHLY and CDR2 FYNNEI come from the germline V gene. Trimming at V came to 2 bases and at J to 4 bases, leaving 5 bases not matched to a gene. The CDR3 runs 15 residues. The CDR3 DNA follows: TGTGCCAGCAGTGAAATGCCTAGCGGATACAATGAGCAGTTCTTC. Amino acids: CASSEMPSGYNEQFF.

The rearrangement uses TRBV11-2 and TRBJ1-3, with D uncertain. The CDR3 is 16 amino acids. Germline-derived CDR1 and CDR2 are SGHAT and FQNNGV. The V end lost 5 bases, the J end lost 0 bases, and 14 bases lay between the germline ends. In nucleotides, the CDR3 is TGTGCCAGCAGCCCCTCGACGGCGTACTCTGGAAACACCATATATTTT. The encoded protein is CASSPSTAYSGNTIYF.

The chain combines TRBV15 with TRBJ2-6; D gene unclear. Germline CDR1 is LNHNV and CDR2 is YYDKDF (reference sequence). The CDR3 totals 16 residues. V was cut by 0 bases and J by 0 bases, with 6 bases left in between. In nucleotides, the CDR3 is TGTGCCACCAGCAGAGATCGCAGCTCTGGGGCCAACGTCCTGACTTTC. Amino acid sequence: CATSRDRSSGANVLTF.

Remarks on this clonotype: This may stem from a read error, because a much larger clone lies one nucleotide away. The CDR3 coding sequence is TGCAGAGCTAGCAGAAAGGACACTGAAGCTTTCTTT. Translated, it gives CRASRKDTEAFF. The chain recombines TRBV20-1 with TRBJ1-1; the D is unclear. From germline, CDR1 is DFQATT and CDR2 SNEGSKA (reference sequence). The CDR3 consists of 12 residues.

This sequence joins TRBV28 and TRBJ1-4; D perhaps matches TRBD1 (5 bases). Per germline, CDR1 MDHEN and CDR2 SYDVKM. Trimming pared 11 bases from V and 0 bases from J, leaving 13 bases between. The CDR3 totals 14 residues. The CDR3 sequence is CASQKGPTNEKLFF. The DNA for the CDR3 is TGTGCCTCGCAAAAGGGACCAACTAATGAAAAACTGTTTTTT.

This chain uses TRBV11-3 with TRBJ2-7; D not certain. Germline CDR1 is SGHNT and CDR2 is YENEEA. This CDR3 has 12 residues. V gave up 9 bases and J gave up 1 base, with 10 bases separating them. The CDR3 protein is CASSSFSYEQYF. In DNA, the CDR3 is TGTGCCAGTAGCAGTTTTTCCTACGAGCAGTACTTC.

This rearrangement joins TRBV3-1 to TRBJ1-1; TRBD1 is a possible D gene (5 bases). Trimming shortened V by 4 bases and J by 1 base, and 10 bases separated the two germline ends. This CDR3 has 14 amino acids. The germline CDR1 and CDR2 sequences are LGHDT and YNNKEL (reference sequence). Written as DNA, the CDR3 is TGTGCCAGCAGCCCCCGACAGACGAACACTGAAGCTTTCTTT. This sequence encodes CASSPRQTNTEAFF.

The chain is built from TRBV5-1 and TRBJ2-5, with D tentatively TRBD1 (5 bases). There are 14 residues in the CDR3. Trimming left V 4 bases short and J 5 bases short, with 15 bases between. Germline V gives CDR1 SGHRS, CDR2 YFSETQ. The CDR3 DNA reads TGCGCCAGCAGCCCGGACACCACCAGGGAGACCCAGTACTTC. Translation gives CASSPDTTRETQYF. Full variable domain (outside the CDR3, taken from reference TRBV5-1 and TRBJ2-5): KAGVTQTPRYLIKTRGQQVTLSCSPISGHRSVSWYQQTPGQGLQFLFEYFSETQRNKGNFPGRFSGRQFSNSRSEMNVSTLELGDSALYLCASSPDTTRETQYFGPGTRLLVL.

The chain uses TRBV29-1 and TRBJ2-2; 7 bases align to TRBD1. Germline CDR1 and CDR2: SQVTM and ANQGSEA. Trimming cost V 5 bases and J 6 bases; bases outside gene matches: 3. The CDR3 is made up of 12 amino acids. CDR3 region: CSVHRGPGELFF. CDR3 sequence (DNA): TGCAGCGTTCACAGGGGACCCGGGGAGCTGTTTTTT.

The CDR3 spells CSARDLGTGDSYEQYF. CDR3 bases: TGCAGTGCTAGAGATTTGGGGACAGGGGACTCCTACGAGCAGTACTTC. The V gene is TRBV20-1, the J gene TRBJ2-7, with 10 bases identical to TRBD1. V was pared by 0 bases and J by 0 bases, with 5 bases of the junction left unmatched. The CDR3 totals 16 residues. Germline V gene data show CDR1 as DFQATT and CDR2 as SNEGSKA (reference sequence).

This clonotype was counted only a few times. The chain joins TRBV11-3 to TRBJ1-5; D gene unclear. Per the germline V gene, CDR1 is SGHNT and CDR2 is YENEEA. The CDR3 is 15 amino acids. Trimming pared 2 bases from V and 1 base from J, leaving 9 bases between. CDR3 DNA: TGTGCCAGCAGCTTAAATTCGGGAAGCAATCAGCCCCAGCATTTT. The encoded protein is CASSLNSGSNQPQHF.

The rearrangement joins TRBV11-2 to TRBJ2-3, with 9 bases fitting TRBD2. The germline V gene has CDR1 SGHAT and CDR2 FQNNGV. The CDR3 length is 20 residues. V lost 2 bases, J lost 2 bases, and 17 bases stayed unmatched. For the CDR3, the DNA is TGTGCCAGCAGCTTAAGCGTAGCGGGGGACCTCATAGAGCCCACAGATACGCAGTATTTT. Translation gives CASSLSVAGDLIEPTDTQYF.

This sequence joins TRBV11-3 and TRBJ2-7; weak D call: TRBD2 (5 bases). Trimming took off 1 base at V and 3 bases at J, with 7 bases between the two ends. There are 13 residues in the CDR3. CDR1 and CDR2 from the germline V gene are SGHNT and YENEEA. The CDR3 DNA follows: TGTGCCAGCAGCTTAGGAGGGCACTACGAGCAGTACGTC. Its protein product is CASSLGGHYEQYV.